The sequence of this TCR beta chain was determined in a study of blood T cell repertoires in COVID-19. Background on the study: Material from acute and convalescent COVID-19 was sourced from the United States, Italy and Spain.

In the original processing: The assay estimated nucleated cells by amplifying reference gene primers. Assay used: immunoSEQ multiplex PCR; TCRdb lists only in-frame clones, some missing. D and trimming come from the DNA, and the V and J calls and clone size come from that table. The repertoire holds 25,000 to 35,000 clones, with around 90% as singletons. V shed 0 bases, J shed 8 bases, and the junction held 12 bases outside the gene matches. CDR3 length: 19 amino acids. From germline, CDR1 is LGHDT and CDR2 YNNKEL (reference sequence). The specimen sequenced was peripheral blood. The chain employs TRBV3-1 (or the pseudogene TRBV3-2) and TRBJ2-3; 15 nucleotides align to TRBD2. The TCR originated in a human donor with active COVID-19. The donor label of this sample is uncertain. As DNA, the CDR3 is TGTGCCAGCAGCCAAGAGGTGCGGACTAGCGGGGGGGCCTTGGGTACGCAGTATTTT. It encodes CASSQEVRTSGGALGTQYF.